Described below is a single T cell receptor beta chain sequence and its context. In the authors' workflow: Nucleated cell counts were estimated from reference gene primer amplification. This table comes from immunoSEQ multiplex PCR, and its TCRdb copy is limited to in-frame clones, with some not included. V, J and clone size were drawn from that table, and D and trimming were deduced from the DNA. Counted here are under 200,000 clones, around two thirds occurring once; the ten biggest clones make up around 2.9%. The CDR3 is 14 residues long. The germline V gene encodes CDR1 LGHDT and CDR2 YNNKEL (reference sequence). Unmatched junction bases numbered 7, after V lost 4 bases and J lost 6 bases. The record originates from a study of blood T cell repertoires in COVID-19. Study-wide context: The samples span acute and convalescent COVID-19 from the United States, Italy and Spain. T cells, B-cell-depleted T cells, or PBMCs supplied cDNA or gDNA.

Sequencing input: peripheral blood. The sequence derives from a woman aged 80 or over with acute or convalescent COVID-19. The chain recombines TRBV3-1 (or the pseudogene TRBV3-2) with TRBJ2-7, with TRBD2 matching 9 bases. The CDR3 DNA is TGTGCCAGCAGCCCCGGGACTAGCAGCTTCGAGCAGTACTTC. Translating gives CASSPGTSSFEQYF.